Presented here are 32 T cell receptor beta chains from one specimen sequenced in a study of blood T cell repertoires in COVID-19. This table comes from immunoSEQ multiplex PCR, and its TCRdb copy is limited to in-frame clones, with some not included. This table holds 210,000 or so clones, approximately 84% found once. Sample: peripheral blood. All receptors come from a woman in her fifties or sixties with active or convalescent COVID-19.

The rearrangement uses TRBV7-9 and TRBJ1-3, with D possibly being TRBD1 (5 bases). CDR3 length: 14 amino acids. V lost 5 bases and J 4 bases, leaving 12 bases between the germline ends. Germline V CDR1 and CDR2: SEHNR, FQNEAQ (reference sequence). CDR3 loop: CASSVPGLGNTIYF. The CDR3 nucleotides are TGTGCCAGCAGCGTTCCGGGACTCGGAAACACCATATATTTT.

The chain recombines TRBV6-5 with TRBJ1-6; no definite D call. V was clipped by 5 bases and J by 4 bases, with 9 bases between them. The germline CDR1 and CDR2 sequences are MNHEY and SVGAGI. This CDR3 contains 14 residues. CDR3 sequence: CASSRTRYNSPLHF. As DNA, the CDR3 is TGTGCCAGCAGTAGAACCCGGTATAATTCACCCCTCCACTTT.

The chain is built from TRBV11-2 and TRBJ1-1; D remains ambiguous. There are 12 residues in the CDR3. V was cut by 4 bases and J by 10 bases, with 13 bases left in between. The germline gives CDR1 SGHAT, CDR2 FQNNGV. The CDR3 DNA reads as TGTGCCAGCAGCTCTGGGCGGGGAAGAGCTTTCTTT. Protein product: CASSSGRGRAFF.

The chain's CDR3 is CASSEVGAYNQPQHF. The CDR3 DNA is TGTGCCAGCAGTGAAGTAGGGGCTTACAATCAGCCCCAGCATTTT. The J gene is TRBJ1-5, the V gene TRBV6-1; tentative D call: TRBD1 (5 bases). Trimming cost V 1 base and J 3 bases, with 10 bases left between them. Germline V gives CDR1 MNHNS, CDR2 SASEGT. This CDR3 contains 15 residues.

Written as DNA, the CDR3 is TGTGCCAGCAGTTCACAGGGGGCAGCTGAAGCTTTCTTT. The encoded protein is CASSSQGAAEAFF. The rearrangement links TRBV2 to TRBJ1-1, with 9 nucleotides matching TRBD1. Germline V lookup: CDR1 SNHLY, CDR2 FYNNEI. Trimming removed 5 bases from V and 6 bases from J; junction bases left unmatched: 4. The CDR3 covers 13 residues.

This CDR3 is CSASPGTGSKVYTF. As DNA, the CDR3 is TGCAGTGCTAGTCCCGGGACAGGGAGTAAGGTGTACACCTTC. The rearrangement joins TRBV20-1 to TRBJ1-2; TRBD1 agrees at 9 bases. V trimming: 3 bases; J trimming: 11 bases; junction bases outside the gene matches: 13. This CDR3 spans 14 amino acids. Germline values: CDR1 DFQATT, CDR2 SNEGSKA (reference sequence).

The V call is TRBV5-1, the J call TRBJ1-5, with D maybe TRBD1 (5 bases). This CDR3 comprises 15 residues. The ends were cut back, 4 bases at V and 5 bases at J, with 16 bases in the middle. The germline V gene has CDR1 SGHRS and CDR2 YFSETQ. This chain's CDR3 is CASSPSTGGYQPQHF. In DNA, the CDR3 is TGCGCCAGCAGCCCCTCCACAGGCGGCTATCAGCCCCAGCATTTT. The variable domain in full, with the rest retrieved from reference TRBV5-1 and TRBJ1-5, is KAGVTQTPRYLIKTRGQQVTLSCSPISGHRSVSWYQQTPGQGLQFLFEYFSETQRNKGNFPGRFSGRQFSNSRSEMNVSTLELGDSALYLCASSPSTGGYQPQHFGDGTRLSIL.

This clone was observed a handful of times. V usage is TRBV20-1 and J usage is TRBJ2-7; the D gene is possibly TRBD1 (6 bases). There are 11 residues in the CDR3. Germline lookup yields CDR1 DFQATT and CDR2 SNEGSKA (reference sequence). Trimming removed 3 bases from V and 6 bases from J, with 9 bases in between. The CDR3 DNA is TGCAGTGCTAGCTCAGGGGTCGAGCAGTACGTC. This codes for CSASSGVEQYV.

In this sample, this clone turned up a few times. The V call is TRBV11-1, the J call TRBJ2-7; a possible D gene is TRBD1 (5 bases). CDR3 size: 14 residues. V shed 2 bases and J shed 1 base, with 9 bases lying between them. In germline, CDR1 is SGHAT, CDR2 FQDESV (reference sequence). The CDR3 DNA reads as TGTGCCAGCAGCTTACAGGACACTTCCTACGAGCAGTACTTC. Protein: CASSLQDTSYEQYF.

Written as DNA, the CDR3 is TGTGCCAGCAGCCTAAAGACAGGGCCCTATGGCTACACCTTC. Translated, it gives CASSLKTGPYGYTF. This chain connects TRBV5-4 to TRBJ1-2, with 7 bases fitting TRBD1. CDR1 is SGHNT, CDR2 YYREEE, per germline (reference sequence). This CDR3 is built from 14 residues. V lost 4 bases to trimming and J lost 4 bases; unmatched junction nucleotides: 7.

The chain has TRBV2 and TRBJ1-3, with D perhaps TRBD1 (6 bases). The length of the CDR3 is 14 residues. CDR1 and CDR2 (germline): SNHLY, FYNNEI. V was pared by 10 bases and J by 2 bases, with 15 bases between. The DNA of the CDR3 is TGTGCCAACTATGAGGGGGGGGCTGGAAACACCATATATTTT. Amino acids: CANYEGGAGNTIYF.

The V and J genes are TRBV29-1 and TRBJ2-7; D is unclear. The germline V and J ends were trimmed by 5 bases and 0 bases, with 5 bases remaining between them. The germline V gene encodes CDR1 SQVTM and CDR2 ANQGSEA. This CDR3 comprises 11 residues. The CDR3 nucleotides read TGCAGCGTTTCCCTCTCCTACGAGCAGTACTTC. It specifies CSVSLSYEQYF.

This clone was observed a handful of times. The chain couples TRBV7-9 to TRBJ1-2, with D perhaps TRBD1 (6 bases). Looked up from germline, CDR1 is SEHNR and CDR2 is FQNEAQ (reference sequence). This CDR3 is 12 amino acids long. Trimming pared 9 bases from V and 4 bases from J, leaving 12 bases between. The CDR3: CASKGERYGYTF. The CDR3 coding sequence is TGTGCCAGTAAGGGGGAGCGCTATGGCTACACCTTC.

The rearrangement links TRBV9 to TRBJ2-2; D gene ambiguous. V was clipped by 0 bases and J by 1 base, with 7 bases between them. The CDR3 is 15 amino acids. The germline CDR1 and CDR2 sequences are SGDLS and YYNGEE. The CDR3 DNA is TGTGCCAGCAGCGTAGGTGGCCTGAACACCGGGGAGCTGTTTTTT. Translation: CASSVGGLNTGELFF. The whole variable domain, filled in from reference TRBV9 and TRBJ2-2, reads DSGVTQTPKHLITATGQRVTLRCSPRSGDLSVYWYQQSLDQGLQFLIQYYNGEERAKGNILERFSAQQFPDLHSELNLSSLELGDSALYFCASSVGGLNTGELFFGEGSRLTVL.

This clone showed up just a few times. The gene calls are TRBV15 and TRBJ2-1; the match to TRBD2 covers 9 bases. This CDR3 is 17 amino acids long. J lost 0 bases, V lost 2 bases, and 5 bases had no gene match. The germline V gene has CDR1 LNHNV and CDR2 YYDKDF (reference sequence). CDR3 protein: CATSRLAGSLSYNEQFF. CDR3 nucleotide sequence: TGTGCCACCAGCAGACTAGCGGGAAGCCTCTCCTACAATGAGCAGTTCTTC.

The rearrangement uses TRBV7-2 and TRBJ1-1; a possible D gene is TRBD1 (5 bases). Germline lookup yields CDR1 SGHTA and CDR2 FQGNSA. The CDR3 is made up of 15 amino acids. V was shortened by 1 base and J by 4 bases, with 13 bases between the two germline ends. In DNA form, the CDR3 reads TGTGCCAGCAGCTTAGACCCAGGGTGGGGCACTGAAGCTTTCTTT. Translating it yields CASSLDPGWGTEAFF.

CDR3: CSAPTGLASYNEQFF. The CDR3 DNA sequence: TGCAGCGCCCCAACGGGACTAGCGTCCTACAATGAGCAGTTCTTC. V and J are TRBV29-1 and TRBJ2-1; 10 nucleotides align to TRBD2. V was clipped by 7 bases and J by 1 base; unmatched bases: 7. The CDR3 has 15 residues. CDR1 is SQVTM and CDR2 is ANQGSEA in the germline V gene.

V is TRBV4-1 and J is TRBJ2-3; D call uncertain. Germline V lookup: CDR1 MGHRA, CDR2 YSYEKL. V lost 4 bases and J lost 4, with 6 bases in between. This CDR3 comprises 12 residues. The CDR3 spells CASSRTADTQYF. The CDR3 coding sequence is TGCGCCAGCAGCCGAACAGCAGATACGCAGTATTTT.

The chain uses TRBV9 and TRBJ2-6; a possible D gene is TRBD1 (5 bases). Germline lookup yields CDR1 SGDLS and CDR2 YYNGEE. V was clipped by 2 bases and J by 0 bases, with 9 bases between them. CDR3 length: 16 residues. The CDR3 here is CASSVDSFSGANVLTF. CDR3 sequence (DNA): TGTGCCAGCAGCGTCGACAGCTTCTCTGGGGCCAACGTCCTGACTTTC.

This clone was seen a few times. The V call is TRBV19, the J call TRBJ1-1, with 7 bases that match TRBD1. The V gene's germline CDR1 is LNHDA and CDR2 SQIVND (reference sequence). This CDR3 spans 17 amino acids. The trim removed 4 bases at V and 0 bases at J, leaving 11 bases unmatched. The CDR3 protein is CASSRTGERVMNTEAFF. As DNA, the CDR3 is TGTGCCAGTAGTAGGACAGGCGAAAGGGTCATGAACACTGAAGCTTTCTTT.

This chain uses TRBV6-1 with TRBJ1-1; 7 bases line up with TRBD1. Trimming cost V 0 bases and J 2 bases; bases outside gene matches: 3. The CDR3 runs 15 residues. Germline CDR1 reads MNHNS; CDR2 reads SASEGT. The chain's CDR3 is CASSEAGTANTEAFF. In DNA, the CDR3 is TGTGCCAGCAGTGAAGCTGGGACAGCTAACACTGAAGCTTTCTTT.

V is TRBV5-1 and J is TRBJ2-3, with TRBD2 identical over 8 bases. V shed 3 bases, J shed 2 bases, and the junction held 5 bases outside the gene matches. CDR1 is SGHRS, CDR2 YFSETQ, per germline. The CDR3 contains 15 residues. The CDR3 region has the DNA TGCGCCAGCAGCTGGCGGGGGGCGTCCACAGATACGCAGTATTTT. Its protein product is CASSWRGASTDTQYF.

The rearrangement uses TRBV7-5 and TRBJ2-7; the D segment call TRBD2 is taken from the table without a DNA check. TRBV7-5 is reported as a pseudogene. The CDR3 totals 15 residues. CDR3 in amino acids: CVRSFRRGSSYEQYF. The CDR3 DNA is TGTGTCAGAAGCTTCCGGCGGGGGAGCTCCTACGAGCAGTACTTC.

The chain couples TRBV7-2 to TRBJ1-1; 7 nucleotides line up with TRBD1. The V gene's germline CDR1 is SGHTA and CDR2 FQGNSA. This CDR3 comprises 15 residues. With V trimmed by 6 bases and J by 0 bases, 7 bases remained unmatched. The DNA of the CDR3 is TGTGCCAGCAGATACACCGGGACAGTGAACACTGAAGCTTTCTTT. Amino acids: CASRYTGTVNTEAFF.

V is TRBV7-9 and J is TRBJ2-2; 9 bases align to TRBD2. V dropped 7 bases and J dropped 3; count of bases not matched to a gene: 6. The germline V gene encodes CDR1 SEHNR and CDR2 FQNEAQ (reference sequence). The CDR3 has 15 residues. CDR3 sequence: CASTTGLADTGELFF. CDR3 DNA: TGTGCCAGCACCACGGGACTAGCCGACACCGGGGAGCTGTTTTTT.

The rearrangement joins TRBV19 to TRBJ1-5; D gene ambiguous. The germline V gene encodes CDR1 LNHDA and CDR2 SQIVND (reference sequence). Trimming left V 6 bases short and J 4 bases short, with 13 bases between. There are 14 residues in the CDR3. CDR3 DNA: TGTGCCAGTAGCCCCGAGGGTGGAAATCAGCCCCAGCATTTT. It translates to CASSPEGGNQPQHF. The full variable domain, completed using reference TRBV19 and TRBJ1-5, is DGGITQSPKYLFRKEGQNVTLSCEQNLNHDAMYWYRQDPGQGLRLIYYSQIVNDFQKGDIAEGYSVSREKKESFPLTVTSAQKNPTAFYLCASSPEGGNQPQHFGDGTRLSIL.

This chain connects TRBV2 to TRBJ2-7; 9 bases match TRBD2. The junction had 4 bases not matched to a gene; V was cut back by 0 bases and J by 4 bases. The CDR3 has 15 amino acids. Germline V gene data show CDR1 as SNHLY and CDR2 as FYNNEI. The DNA of the CDR3 is TGTGCCAGCAGTGAAGCGCTAGCGGGGCCTTACGAGCAGTACTTC. Translated: CASSEALAGPYEQYF.

This chain joins TRBV7-9 and TRBJ2-3; 8 positions agree with TRBD2. The CDR3 loop spans 14 amino acids. V shed 5 bases, J shed 4 bases, and the junction held 5 bases outside the gene matches. Germline values: CDR1 SEHNR, CDR2 FQNEAQ (reference sequence). CDR3 DNA: TGTGCCAGCAGCCGTAGCGGGGCCTCAGATACGCAGTATTTT. This sequence encodes CASSRSGASDTQYF.

For the CDR3, the DNA is TGTGCCACCGGCGGGAACAGGGGCGCCATTAGCAATCAGCCCCAGCATTTT. It codes for CATGGNRGAISNQPQHF. The chain combines TRBV24-1 with TRBJ1-5; 7 nucleotides agree with TRBD1. Germline values: CDR1 KGHDR, CDR2 SFDVKD. With 9 bases clipped from V and 0 bases from J, the junction kept 13 bases outside the gene matches. This CDR3 spans 17 amino acids.

The rearrangement links TRBV27 to TRBJ1-2; TRBD1 agrees at 10 bases. Germline V gene lookup returns CDR1 MNHEY and CDR2 SMNVEV (reference sequence). Trimming at V came to 3 bases and at J to 7 bases, leaving 8 bases not matched to a gene. This CDR3 has 15 amino acids. CDR3: CASSFRDRGWRGYTF. The CDR3 nucleotides read TGTGCCAGCAGTTTTAGGGACAGGGGTTGGCGTGGCTACACCTTC.

This clone has only one observation. The rearrangement links TRBV19 to TRBJ1-1; weak D call: TRBD1 (6 bases). This CDR3 spans 11 amino acids. V was pared by 11 bases and J by 5 bases, with 12 bases between. CDR1 LNHDA and CDR2 SQIVND come from the germline V gene (reference sequence). In DNA, the CDR3 is TGTGCCGCCTTACAGGGAACTGAAGCTTTCTTT. Translated, it gives CAALQGTEAFF.

V usage is TRBV14 and J usage is TRBJ1-5; no firm D call. Per the germline V gene, CDR1 is SGHDN and CDR2 is FVKESK. Trimming took 9 bases from V and 5 from J, leaving 11 bases between them. The CDR3 spans 12 residues. CDR3 in amino acids: CARTNSHQPQHF. The CDR3 DNA reads as TGTGCCAGGACGAACAGCCATCAGCCCCAGCATTTT.